These 2 T cell receptor beta chains share one sample of origin, sequenced in a study of blood T cell repertoires in COVID-19. Clones were read by immunoSEQ multiplex PCR, and TCRdb kept only the in-frame ones, dropping some. This sample yields roughly 330,000 clones, of which 80% to 90% are seen a single time; approximately 5.3% belongs to the top ten. Sequencing used PBMCs or T cells enriched from blood (not recorded which). Source of these receptors: a woman in her 30s who had recovered from COVID-19.

The chain employs TRBV5-1 and TRBJ2-2; tentative D call: TRBD1 (5 bases). The germline CDR1 and CDR2 sequences are SGHRS and YFSETQ. The CDR3 spans 17 residues. Trimming cost V 0 bases and J 2 bases, with 14 bases left between them. DNA of the CDR3: TGCGCCAGCAGCTTGGGGTATCAGGGAACCAACACCGGGGAGCTGTTTTTT. It yields the protein CASSLGYQGTNTGELFF.

The chain has TRBV28 and TRBJ1-2, with 8 bases identical to TRBD1. Trimming took 6 bases from V and 6 from J; bases not matched to a gene: 3. CDR1 is MDHEN, CDR2 SYDVKM, per germline. The CDR3 covers 12 residues. In DNA, the CDR3 is TGTGCCAGCAGGGGACAGGCTGATGGCTACACCTTC. Translating it yields CASRGQADGYTF.